The source of this TCR beta chain is a study of shared clonotypes between healthy human individuals (dated by TCRdb to 2019 to 2021). At the level of the whole study: A couple of women and a few men aged 18 to 49 years were included in the cohort. Per donor, three plates each were used for CD4 naive and CD4 memory, two for CD8 naive, and one for CD8 memory. Different laboratories and diverse techniques were used to prepare libraries and sequence TCR repertoires, to increase sequencing depth and limit assay-specific biases. Each donor's leukapheresis produced roughly between about 0.8 and 10 billion PBMCs. To estimate repertoire size and how much clonotypes are shared between individuals, the study performed deep sequencing of blood TCR repertoires from about 5 healthy adults.

CD8 naive samples consisted of CD45RO-negative cells that were positively selected for CCR7, yielding a CD45RA+CCR7+ population without TemRA cells. Healthy HIV-negative adults with no recently reported acute infections or vaccinations were included as donors. All donors were Caucasian adults living in Nashville, Tennessee, USA. Blood was obtained by leukapheresis, after which PBMCs were separated by Ficoll-Histopaque density gradient centrifugation and cryopreserved in liquid nitrogen vapor phase. Purity and quantity of every magnetically sorted T cell population were checked by analytical flow cytometry. From each sorted fraction, genomic DNA was isolated and quantified by UV absorbance on a Nanodrop 2000c. TCR CDR3 regions were amplified from genomic DNA by multiplex PCR using the deep immunoSEQ assay. Extracted genomic DNA from each cell subset was spread evenly across all wells of several immunoSEQ 96-well plates, with each plate serving as a replicate. Each replicate PCR for sorted subsets received roughly 0.2 ug genomic DNA, equal to about 30,000 T cell genomes. The purified libraries were quantified using a Qubit 3.0 fluorometer, sized with a Bioanalyzer 2100, and then quantified again using the KAPA Library Quantification kit. Each immunoSEQ 96-well plate was sequenced on its own single-read 150-cycle Illumina NextSeq 550 flow cell. On the authors' methods: Because the immunoSEQ output included only junctional sequences and no quality scores, the filtering could not be the same as the filtering used for full-length reads. Sequences were annotated with PyIR, a Python wrapper for IgBLAST v1.9, using IMGT germline references to assign V/J genes and CDR3. Any read was removed if the V/J assignment was weak (E-value above 1e-6), the CDR3 was missing, or the read contained stop codons, out-of-frame junctions, or ambiguous translated residues. V3J clonotypes were defined as sequences sharing the same inferred V gene, J gene, and CDR3 amino acid sequence. Percentage overlap between repertoires was calculated by dividing the number of shared unique clonotypes by the size of the smaller repertoire. Richness of each repertoire was evaluated using RTK rarefaction, the Chao1 estimator, and Recon v2.1 estimates of unobserved clonotypes. OLGA was used to compute generation probabilities for all TCRbeta clonotypes that the gDNA method yielded from a handful of donors. This is the immuneACCESS table as TCRdb keeps it, with only in-frame sequences that have V and J called. A part of the clones is gone; compared with another copy, unresolved V genes explain less than half, and the rest is unexplained. V and J calls plus clone size are reproduced from that table; the DNA served to infer D and trimming. The sample table shows approximately 590,000 clones, and roughly 95% are seen once. The ten largest account for roughly 0.1% of the sample.

Remarks on this clone: Its specific antigen is unknown. Nothing much larger sits one base from this clone, and base qualities are not available.

V sheds 3 bases and J sheds 5 bases, leaving 7 bases between their ends. Per the germline V gene (reference sequence), MNHEY is the CDR1 and SMNVEV is the CDR2. Counted from cysteine to phenylalanine, this CDR3 has 12 amino acids. The only DNA kept is the CDR3, 36 bases in frame from the first base. What the study reported, not specific to this receptor: Because the study included only a small number of donors, the genetic and exposure-history diversity represented was limited. Sampling was restricted to blood, and TCR repertoires in tissue are likely to differ from TCR repertoires in blood. Estimated clonotype richness was generally larger for naive than for memory subsets. Approximately 4.8% of naive CD4, 3.5% of naive CD8, approximately 2% of memory CD4, and approximately 0.4% of memory CD8 clonotypes were shared across several donors. Pairwise subsampling led to the expectation that sequencing depth would affect the degree of clonotype sharing among donors. Compared with non-shared clonotypes, the clonotypes found in all four sorted-subset donors had higher generation probabilities. Rarefaction of sorted-subset datasets indicated incomplete sequencing despite the large sequencing depth.

Sequenced: naive CD8+ T cells sorted from blood. The cell subset or site label, read with the paper, signifies: CD45RA+CCR7+. This receptor was identified in a woman aged 25 to 39 in good health. The chain joins TRBV27 to TRBJ1-2, and TRBD1 may be the D gene, going by 5 matching bases. At the DNA level, the sequence is TGTGCCAGCAGTTTCACAGGATATGGCTACACCTTC. Its coded protein is CASSFTGYGYTF.